Below are 2 T cell receptor beta chains sequenced from a single sample in a study of blood T cell repertoires in COVID-19 (dated by TCRdb to the early 2020s). The library was generated by the immunoSEQ multiplex PCR assay. Not all clones reach the TCRdb copy of this immuneACCESS table, which keeps in-frame sequences only. Checked studies attribute under half of the gap to unresolved V genes and leave the rest unexplained. This sample comprises around 390,000 clones, about 87% of them detected only once. Together, the top ten hold about 9.4% of the sample. The sequenced material came from PBMCs or T cells enriched from blood (not recorded which). These receptors were obtained from a woman aged 45-65 years who had recovered from COVID-19.

The chain couples TRBV4-3 to TRBJ1-3, with D unresolved. This CDR3 region has 15 residues. CDR1 is LGHNA, CDR2 YSLEER, per germline. V was trimmed by 2 bases and J by 3 bases, leaving 11 bases between them. CDR3: CASSQSGKSGNTIYF. Here the CDR3 DNA reads TGCGCCAGCAGCCAATCGGGGAAAAGTGGAAACACCATATATTTT.

The V and J genes are TRBV7-2 and TRBJ2-4, with 15 bases fitting TRBD2. CDR1 and CDR2 from the germline V gene are SGHTA and FQGNSA. The CDR3 is made up of 16 amino acids. Trimming at V came to 5 bases and at J to 7 bases, leaving 6 bases not matched to a gene. CDR3 sequence: CASSPGLAGGRNIQYF. The CDR3 coding sequence is TGTGCCAGCAGCCCAGGACTAGCGGGGGGGCGGAACATTCAGTACTTC.